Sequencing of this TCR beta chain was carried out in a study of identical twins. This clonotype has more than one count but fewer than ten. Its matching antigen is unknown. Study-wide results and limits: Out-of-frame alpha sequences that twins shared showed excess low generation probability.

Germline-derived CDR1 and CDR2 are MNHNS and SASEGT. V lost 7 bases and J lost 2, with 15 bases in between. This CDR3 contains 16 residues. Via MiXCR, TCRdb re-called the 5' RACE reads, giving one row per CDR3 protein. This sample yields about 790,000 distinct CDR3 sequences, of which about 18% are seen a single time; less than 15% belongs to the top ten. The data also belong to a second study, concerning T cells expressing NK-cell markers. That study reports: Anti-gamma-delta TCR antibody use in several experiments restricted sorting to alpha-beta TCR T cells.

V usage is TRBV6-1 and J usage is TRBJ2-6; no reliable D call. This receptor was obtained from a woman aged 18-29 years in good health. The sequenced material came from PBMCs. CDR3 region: CASTTRGAPGANVLTF. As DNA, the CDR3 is TGTGCCAGCACAACACGAGGAGCACCTGGGGCCAACGTCCTGACTTTC.